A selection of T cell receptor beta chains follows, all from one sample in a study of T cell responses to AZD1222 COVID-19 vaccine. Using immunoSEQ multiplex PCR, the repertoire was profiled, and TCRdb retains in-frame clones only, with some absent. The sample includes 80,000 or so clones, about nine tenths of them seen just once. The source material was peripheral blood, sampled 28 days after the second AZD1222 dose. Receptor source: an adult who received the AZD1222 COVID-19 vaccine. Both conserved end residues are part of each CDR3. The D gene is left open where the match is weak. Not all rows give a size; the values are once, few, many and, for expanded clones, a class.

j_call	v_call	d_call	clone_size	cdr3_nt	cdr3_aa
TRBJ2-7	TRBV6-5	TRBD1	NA	TGTGCCAGCAGCTTAGGACAGGGGGCGTCCTACGAGCAGTACTTC	CASSLGQGASYEQYF
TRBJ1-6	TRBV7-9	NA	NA	TGTGCCAGCAGCACTTCAAGGTCCCTCCACTTT	CASSTSRSLHF
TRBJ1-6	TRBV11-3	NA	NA	TGTGCCAGCAGCTTAGATGAAGGGAGCTCCTATAATTCACCCCTCCACTTT	CASSLDEGSSYNSPLHF
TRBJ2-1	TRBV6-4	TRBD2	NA	TGTGCCAGCAGTGACGGGGGGGACCGCAATGAGCAGTTCTTC	CASSDGGDRNEQFF
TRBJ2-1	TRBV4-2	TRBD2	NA	TGTGCCAGCAGCCAAGACTCGGGACTAGCGGGAGGGCCAGGAGCGGACAATGAGCAGTTCTTC	CASSQDSGLAGGPGADNEQFF
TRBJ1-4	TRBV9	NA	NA	TGTGCCAGCAGCGTAGGGGGTGTCAGGACTAATGAAAAACTGTTTTTT	CASSVGGVRTNEKLFF
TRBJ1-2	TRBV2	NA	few	TGTGCCAGCAGTGGGCTTCAAAACCTTAACTATGGCTACACCTTC	CASSGLQNLNYGYTF
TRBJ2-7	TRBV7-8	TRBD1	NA	TGTGCCAGCAGGGAAGGGACAGCCTCCTACGAGCAGTACTTC	CASREGTASYEQYF
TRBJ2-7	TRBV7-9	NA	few	TGTGCCAGCAATCTCCCCCAGGAGGGGTACGAGCAGTACTTC	CASNLPQEGYEQYF
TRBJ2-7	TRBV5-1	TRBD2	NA	TGCGCCAGCAGTTCCCGTGGACTAGCGGGAGTGAGCGAGCAGTACTTC	CASSSRGLAGVSEQYF
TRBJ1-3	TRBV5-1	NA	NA	TGCGCCAGCAGCCCGAGACAGAGCTCTGGAAACACCATATATTTT	CASSPRQSSGNTIYF
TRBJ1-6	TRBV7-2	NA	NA	TGTGCCAGCAGCTTAGTAGACTCACCCCTCCACTTT	CASSLVDSPLHF
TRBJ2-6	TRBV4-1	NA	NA	TGCGCCAGCAGCCAAGGGGGCACAGGGCGAACTGGGGCCAACGTCCTGACTTTC	CASSQGGTGRTGANVLTF
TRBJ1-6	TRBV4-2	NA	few	TGTGCCAGCCAAGGACCGACTAATTCACCCCTCCACTTT	CASQGPTNSPLHF
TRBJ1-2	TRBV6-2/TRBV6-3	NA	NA	TGTGCCAGCAGTTACTCGAATGGTCGTGGCTACACCTTC	CASSYSNGRGYTF
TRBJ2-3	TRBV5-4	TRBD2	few	TGTGCCAGCAGCTCGGGGGGGAGTCCAGATACGCAGTATTTT	CASSSGGSPDTQYF
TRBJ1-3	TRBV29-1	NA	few	TGCAGCGTTGTCTATGGATCTGGTTCTGGAAACACCATATATTTT	CSVVYGSGSGNTIYF
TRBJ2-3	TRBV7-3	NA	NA	TGTGCCAGCAGCTCAACAGTGATATCCGATACGCAGTATTTT	CASSSTVISDTQYF
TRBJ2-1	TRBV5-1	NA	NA	TGCGCCAGCAGCTTGGCAGGGTATAGTGAGCAGTTCTTC	CASSLAGYSEQFF
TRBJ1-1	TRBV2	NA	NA	TGTGCCAGCATTAGAGGGTACGGCGGCACTGAAGCTTTCTTT	CASIRGYGGTEAFF
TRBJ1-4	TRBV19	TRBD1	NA	TGTGCCAGTAGTAAATTCTCGGACAGGGCGCGCAATGAAAAACTGTTTTTT	CASSKFSDRARNEKLFF
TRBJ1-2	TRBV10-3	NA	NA	TGTGCCATCAGTGAGTCGAGGGGGGAGGACTATGGCTACACCTTC	CAISESRGEDYGYTF
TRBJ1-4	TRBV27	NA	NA	TGTGCCAGCCGGGACCTGGGGTTTCCAACTAATGAAAAACTGTTTTTT	CASRDLGFPTNEKLFF
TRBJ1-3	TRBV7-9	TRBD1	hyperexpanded	TGTGCCAGCAGTTTAGGAACGACAGGGTCTGGAAACACCATATATTTT	CASSLGTTGSGNTIYF
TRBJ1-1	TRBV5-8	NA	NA	TGTGCCAGCAGCCGACAGAACCCGAACACTGAAGCTTTCTTT	CASSRQNPNTEAFF
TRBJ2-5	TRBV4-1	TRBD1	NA	TGCGCCAGCAGCCAGGAACGGGGACAGGGGAACGGAGAGACCCAGTACTTC	CASSQERGQGNGETQYF
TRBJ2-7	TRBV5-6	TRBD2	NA	TGTGCCAGCAGGACCGGGACTACCAACTACGAGCAGTACTTC	CASRTGTTNYEQYF
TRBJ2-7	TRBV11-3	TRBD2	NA	TGTGCCAGCAGCTCACCCCTGGCCGGGACTAGCGGGCGTGACTCCTACGAGCAGTACTTC	CASSSPLAGTSGRDSYEQYF
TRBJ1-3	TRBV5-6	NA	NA	TGTGCCAGCAGCCCGAATTTCTCTGGAAACACCATATATTTT	CASSPNFSGNTIYF
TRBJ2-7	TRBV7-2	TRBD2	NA	TGTGCCAGCAGTTTCGGAATGGCGGGAGCTCCCGAGCAGTACTTC	CASSFGMAGAPEQYF
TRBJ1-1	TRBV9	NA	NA	TGTGCCAGCAGCGTAGAAGCCGGGGTGATTACTGAAGCTTTCTTT	CASSVEAGVITEAFF
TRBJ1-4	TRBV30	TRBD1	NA	TGTGCCTGGAGTTTGGGACAGGGGGACGAAAAACTGTTTTTT	CAWSLGQGDEKLFF
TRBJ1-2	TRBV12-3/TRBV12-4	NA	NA	TGTGCCAGCAGTTTGGACAGTGAAGGCGGCTACACCTTC	CASSLDSEGGYTF
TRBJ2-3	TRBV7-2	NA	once	TGTGCCAGCAGCTTAGCGGGGGCAGATACGCAGTATTTT	CASSLAGADTQYF
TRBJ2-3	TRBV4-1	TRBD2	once	TGCGCCAGCAGCTACCTACTAGCGGGGGGAACGCAGTATTTT	CASSYLLAGGTQYF
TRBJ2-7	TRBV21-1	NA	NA	TGTGCCAGCAGCAATTCAGGGTCCTACGAGCAGTACTTC	CASSNSGSYEQYF
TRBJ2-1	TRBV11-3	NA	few	TGTGCCAGCAGCTTAGTGGGAGTGGACAATGAGCAGTTCTTC	CASSLVGVDNEQFF
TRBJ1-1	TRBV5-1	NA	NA	TGCGCCAGCAGCTCTGACAGGATCCAAAACGCTGAAGCTTTCTTT	CASSSDRIQNAEAFF
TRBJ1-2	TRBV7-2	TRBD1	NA	TGTGCCACCCAGGGGGGGGAGGAGGATAGGTATGGCTACACCTTC	CATQGGEEDRYGYTF
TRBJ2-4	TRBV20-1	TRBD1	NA	TGCAGTGCTAGTTCTCCGGGACAGGGGGCGCCGGGAAACATTCAGTACTTC	CSASSPGQGAPGNIQYF
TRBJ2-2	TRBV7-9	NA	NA	TGTGCCAGCAGCTTTGACAAGTCGAACACCGGGGAGCTGTTTTTT	CASSFDKSNTGELFF
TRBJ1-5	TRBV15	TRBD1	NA	TGTGCCACCAGCAGATCTGGGACAGGGGGCTGGGGTCAGCCCCAGCATTTT	CATSRSGTGGWGQPQHF
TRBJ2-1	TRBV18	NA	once	TGTGCCAGCTCACCAGGCGTTACCTACAATGAGCAGTTCTTC	CASSPGVTYNEQFF
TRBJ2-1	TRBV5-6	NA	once	TGTGCCAGCAGCCCCCCGGGACTTTACAATGAGCAGTTCTTC	CASSPPGLYNEQFF
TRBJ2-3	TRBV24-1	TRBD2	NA	TGTGCCACCAGTGAGGCGGGGGTTGAAGATACGCAGTATTTT	CATSEAGVEDTQYF
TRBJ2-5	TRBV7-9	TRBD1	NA	TGTGCCAGCAGTCGGCAGGGGGCGAGTGGAGAGACCCAGTACTTC	CASSRQGASGETQYF
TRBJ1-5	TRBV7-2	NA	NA	TGTGCCAGCAGCTTAGCGGATCTGGATAAGCATTTT	CASSLADLDKHF
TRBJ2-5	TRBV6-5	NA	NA	TGTGCCAGCACGGGTTGGGCACAGGTAAAAGAGACCCAGTACTTC	CASTGWAQVKETQYF
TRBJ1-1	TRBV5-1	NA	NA	TGCGCCAGCAGACCTCCAACCGAGCGGACGAACACTGAAGCTTTCTTT	CASRPPTERTNTEAFF
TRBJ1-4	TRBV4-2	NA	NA	TGTGCCAGCAGCCAAGATAACGATGGGCGGAAACTGTTTTTT	CASSQDNDGRKLFF
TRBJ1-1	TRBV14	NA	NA	TGTGCCAGCAGCCAAGTGGGACACCGAAACACTGAAGCTTTCTTT	CASSQVGHRNTEAFF
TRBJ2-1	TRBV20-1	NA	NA	TGCAGTGCTAGACGGATTAATGAGCAGTTCTTC	CSARRINEQFF
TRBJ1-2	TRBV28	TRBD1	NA	TGTGCCAGCAGTCCTACGGGACAGGGAATCGGAGGCTACACCTTC	CASSPTGQGIGGYTF